Listed below are T cell receptor beta chains from one sample, sequenced in a study of control samples from healthy donors and cancer patients. Using immunoSEQ multiplex PCR, the repertoire was profiled, and TCRdb retains in-frame clones only, with some absent. Among approximately 86,000 clones listed, around 86% were seen once. The material sequenced was blood. These receptors originate from a man younger than 40 in good health. Both conserved end residues are part of each CDR3. The D gene is left open where the match is weak. Part of the rows lack a size; the others show once, few, many or a class for expanded clones.

>-|TRBJ2-7|TRBV14|once
CASSSQGGASHEQYF
TGTGCCAGCAGCTCGCAGGGGGGGGCCTCCCACGAGCAGTACTTC
>-|TRBJ2-5|TRBV6-5|once
CASSYLGGSQETQYF
TGTGCCAGCAGTTACTTAGGGGGGTCTCAAGAGACCCAGTACTTC
>-|TRBJ1-2|TRBV5-6|few
CASSLGTDYGYTF
TGTGCCAGCAGCTTGGGGACAGATTATGGCTACACCTTC
>-|TRBJ2-3|TRBV30|-
CAWSNRLADTQYF
TGTGCCTGGAGTAATAGGTTGGCGGATACGCAGTATTTT
>TRBD1|TRBJ1-2|TRBV11-3|-
CASSDRGTEPNNYGYTF
TGTGCCAGCAGCGACCGAGGGACAGAACCAAATAACTATGGCTACACCTTC
>-|TRBJ1-4|TRBV5-1|-
CASSRSGGGEKLFF
TGCGCCAGCAGCCGGTCTGGCGGAGGTGAAAAACTGTTTTTT
>-|TRBJ1-1|TRBV19|-
CASSIDLGGLEAFF
TGTGCCAGTAGTATAGATCTCGGGGGACTCGAAGCTTTCTTT
>-|TRBJ1-5|TRBV5-1|-
CASSLDGVGNQPQHF
TGCGCCAGCAGCTTGGATGGGGTAGGCAATCAGCCCCAGCATTTT
>TRBD1|TRBJ1-4|TRBV3-1/TRBV3-2|-
CASSPVGGGVEKLFF
TGTGCCAGCAGCCCCGTGGGAGGGGGCGTTGAAAAACTGTTTTTT
>-|TRBJ2-2|TRBV19|once
CASTPLQNTGELFF
TGTGCCAGTACCCCACTACAGAACACCGGGGAGCTGTTTTTT
>-|TRBJ1-4|TRBV5-4|-
CASRGATNEKLFF
TGTGCCAGCAGGGGGGCGACTAATGAAAAACTGTTTTTT
>TRBD1|TRBJ2-5|TRBV10-1|-
CASSGGQGRETQYF
TGCGCCAGCAGTGGGGGACAGGGGAGAGAGACCCAGTACTTC
>-|TRBJ1-5|TRBV27|-
CASSPGVSHQPQHF
TGTGCCAGCAGTCCAGGGGTCTCCCATCAGCCCCAGCATTTT
>TRBD2|TRBJ2-7|TRBV5-1|-
CASSFASGGSTYEQYF
TGCGCCAGCAGCTTCGCTAGCGGGGGGTCTACCTACGAGCAGTACTTC
>TRBD2|TRBJ2-3|TRBV7-3|-
CASSPRTSGGADTQYF
TGTGCCAGCAGCCCCCGGACTAGCGGGGGGGCAGATACGCAGTATTTT
>TRBD1|TRBJ1-2|TRBV6-5|-
CASITTGNGYTF
TGTGCCAGCATTACGACAGGGAATGGCTACACCTTC
>-|TRBJ2-2|TRBV6-1|-
CASSEWRDTGELFF
TGTGCCAGCAGTGAGTGGAGGGACACCGGGGAGCTGTTTTTT